The 10 T cell receptor beta chains in this list originate from one sample, sequenced in a study of PD-1 blockade in classical Hodgkin lymphoma. Exposure to brentuximab vedotin varied, and each patient had relapsed following autologous stem cell transplantation. Using immunoSEQ multiplex PCR, the repertoire was profiled, and TCRdb retains in-frame clones only, with some absent. The sample records 35,000 to 50,000 clones, approximately 70% being singletons. This specimen consisted of peripheral blood mononuclear cells (PBMCs), obtained before the second cycle of nivolumab. The origin of the receptors is a human donor with classical Hodgkin lymphoma.

The chain couples TRBV4-2 to TRBJ1-5; possible D gene TRBD1, 5 bases. This CDR3 contains 17 residues. The germline CDR1 and CDR2 sequences are LGHNA and YNFKEQ. Trimming left V 3 bases short and J 3 bases short, with 18 bases between. This CDR3 reads CASSHLGGGGYNQPQHF. CDR3 DNA sequence: TGTGCCAGCAGCCACCTCGGGGGAGGAGGGTACAATCAGCCCCAGCATTTT.

The chain couples TRBV6-1 to TRBJ2-3, with a possible D match to TRBD2 (7 bases). This CDR3 is 17 amino acids long. The germline V and J ends were trimmed by 2 bases and 2 bases, with 17 bases remaining between them. Germline assignment: CDR1 MNHNS and CDR2 SASEGT. CDR3 protein: CASSEIMGEGVTDTQYF. In DNA form, the CDR3 reads TGTGCCAGCAGTGAAATTATGGGGGAGGGGGTCACAGATACGCAGTATTTT.

This clone appeared a few times. This chain joins TRBV19 and TRBJ1-4, with 10 bases matching TRBD1. Germline CDR1 LNHDA, CDR2 SQIVND (reference sequence). This CDR3 spans 14 amino acids. With V trimmed by 6 bases and J by 8 bases, 6 bases remained unmatched. CDR3 DNA sequence: TGTGCCAGTAGCATCGGACAGGGGGAGGAAAAACTGTTTTTT. Translation gives CASSIGQGEEKLFF.

V usage is TRBV7-9 and J usage is TRBJ1-4; possible D gene TRBD1, 6 bases. Looked up from germline, CDR1 is SEHNR and CDR2 is FQNEAQ (reference sequence). CDR3 size: 14 residues. Trimming removed 3 bases at V and 7 bases at J, with 12 bases between. The CDR3 reads CASSLKGGGEKLFF. The CDR3 DNA sequence: TGTGCCAGCAGCTTGAAGGGGGGCGGTGAAAAACTGTTTTTT.

The J gene is TRBJ2-5, the V gene TRBV28; 14 bases match TRBD2. V gave up 9 bases and J gave up 5 bases; unmatched junction bases: 5. Germline lookup yields CDR1 MDHEN and CDR2 SYDVKM. This CDR3 has 14 amino acids. In nucleotides, the CDR3 is TGTGCCAGTGTGGGACTAGCGGGAGATGAGACCCAGTACTTC. This translates into CASVGLAGDETQYF.

V usage is TRBV19 and J usage is TRBJ1-4; no clear D. Germline CDR1 LNHDA, CDR2 SQIVND (reference sequence). Trimming took off 3 bases at V and 5 bases at J, with 13 bases between the two ends. The CDR3 totals 15 residues. The chain's CDR3 is CASSMYTEKNEKLFF. CDR3 nucleotide sequence: TGTGCCAGTAGTATGTACACAGAGAAGAATGAAAAACTGTTTTTT.

This chain links TRBV7-2 with TRBJ2-7; 7 bases align to TRBD2. The CDR3 is 15 amino acids. V shed 6 bases, J shed 5 bases, and the junction held 13 bases outside the gene matches. In germline, CDR1 is SGHTA, CDR2 FQGNSA. In nucleotides, the CDR3 is TGTGCCAGCAGTAGCCAGGCGGGGGACGGGAACGAGCAGTACTTC. Translated, it gives CASSSQAGDGNEQYF.

The V call is TRBV6-5, the J call TRBJ2-7; the D gene is possibly TRBD2 (6 bases). Germline V CDR1 and CDR2: MNHEY, SVGAGI. The V end was cut by 2 bases, the J end by 0 bases, with 11 bases between. The CDR3 is 15 amino acids. The CDR3 is CASSYGASDSYEQYF. CDR3 sequence (DNA): TGTGCCAGCAGTTACGGGGCTAGCGACTCCTACGAGCAGTACTTC.

In this sample, this clone turned up once. The genes are TRBV7-2 and TRBJ1-5; TRBD1 aligns across 7 bases. The V and J ends lost 3 bases and 1 base, in that order; junction bases with no gene match: 6. Germline loops: CDR1 SGHTA, CDR2 FQGNSA. The CDR3 totals 16 residues. As DNA, the CDR3 is TGTGCCAGCAGCTTCAGCGGCAGGGGGAGCAATCAGCCCCAGCATTTT. This translates into CASSFSGRGSNQPQHF. The whole variable domain, filled in from reference TRBV7-2 and TRBJ1-5, reads GAGVSQSPSNKVTEKGKDVELRCDPISGHTALYWYRQSLGQGLEFLIYFQGNSAPDKSGLPSDRFSAERTGGSVSTLTIQRTQQEDSAVYLCASSFSGRGSNQPQHFGDGTRLSIL.

V and J are TRBV6-5 and TRBJ2-1; D is perhaps TRBD1 (6 bases). This CDR3 spans 14 amino acids. The germline V gene encodes CDR1 MNHEY and CDR2 SVGAGI. The V and J ends lost 8 bases and 4 bases respectively, with 15 bases between them. For the CDR3, the DNA is TGTGCCAGCGGCGCCCAGGGGACGTACAATGAGCAGTTCTTC. Translation gives CASGAQGTYNEQFF.